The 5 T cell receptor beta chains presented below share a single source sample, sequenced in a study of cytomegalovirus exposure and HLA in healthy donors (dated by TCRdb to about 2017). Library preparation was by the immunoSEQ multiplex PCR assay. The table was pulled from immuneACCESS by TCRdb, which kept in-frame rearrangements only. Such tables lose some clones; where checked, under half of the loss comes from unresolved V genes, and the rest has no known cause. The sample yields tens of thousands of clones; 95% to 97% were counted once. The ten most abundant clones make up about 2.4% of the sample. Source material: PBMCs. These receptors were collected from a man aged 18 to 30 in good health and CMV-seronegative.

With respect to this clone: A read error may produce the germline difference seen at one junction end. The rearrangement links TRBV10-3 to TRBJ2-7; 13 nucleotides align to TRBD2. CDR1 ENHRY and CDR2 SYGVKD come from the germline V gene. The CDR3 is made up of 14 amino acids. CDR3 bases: TGTGCCATCAGTTCGACTAGCGGGAGGCGAACAAGTTTTTTC. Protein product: CAISSTSGRRTSFF.

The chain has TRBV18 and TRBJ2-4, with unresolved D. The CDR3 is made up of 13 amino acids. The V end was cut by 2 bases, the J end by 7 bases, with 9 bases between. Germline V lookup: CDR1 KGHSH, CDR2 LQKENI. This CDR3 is CASSPTEFNIQYF. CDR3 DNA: TGTGCCAGCTCACCAACAGAGTTCAACATTCAGTACTTC.

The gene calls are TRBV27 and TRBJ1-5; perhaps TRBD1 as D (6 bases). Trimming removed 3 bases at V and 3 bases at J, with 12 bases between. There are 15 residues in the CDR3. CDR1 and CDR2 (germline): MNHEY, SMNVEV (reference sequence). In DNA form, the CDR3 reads TGTGCCAGCAGTTTGAGCCGACAGGTCAATCAGCCCCAGCATTTT. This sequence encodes CASSLSRQVNQPQHF.

The CDR3 region is CASSDPGHLYEQYF. The CDR3 nucleotides read TGTGCCAGCAGCGACCCTGGGCACCTCTACGAGCAGTACTTC. J is TRBJ2-7 and V is TRBV7-9; D not resolved. V lost 5 bases to trimming and J lost 3 bases, with 14 bases between them. The CDR3 length is 14 residues. The V gene's germline CDR1 is SEHNR and CDR2 FQNEAQ (reference sequence).

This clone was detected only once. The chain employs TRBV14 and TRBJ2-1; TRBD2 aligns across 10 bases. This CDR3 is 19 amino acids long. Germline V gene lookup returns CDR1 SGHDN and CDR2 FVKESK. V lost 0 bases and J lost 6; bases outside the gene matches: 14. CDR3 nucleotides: TGTGCCAGCAGCCAAGATTTTATTCCAACTAGCGGGATATCCAATGAGCAGTTCTTC. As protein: CASSQDFIPTSGISNEQFF. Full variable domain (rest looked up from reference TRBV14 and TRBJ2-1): EAGVTQFPSHSVIEKGQTVTLRCDPISGHDNLYWYRRVMGKEIKFLLHFVKESKQDESGMPNNRFLAERTGGTYSTLKVQPAELEDSGVYFCASSQDFIPTSGISNEQFFGPGTRLTVL.